The entry that follows covers one T cell receptor beta chain sequence. Between the trimmed V and J ends, which lost 4 bases and 2 bases, there was a span of 12 bases. Germline CDR1 reads SEHNR; CDR2 reads FQNEAQ (reference sequence). The CDR3 contains 14 residues. This table comes from immunoSEQ multiplex PCR, and its TCRdb copy is limited to in-frame clones, with some not included. This sample carries 65,000 to 90,000 clones, 70% to 90% of them seen once, and the ten largest clones take approximately 5%. The source of the sample is a study of technical replicates of blood from several donors. Sequencing input: PBMCs. This sequence was found in a human donor in good health. Some clones in this sample may be carry-over from other donors' samples. The chain is built from TRBV7-9 and TRBJ2-7; D is possibly TRBD1 (7 bases). The CDR3 here is CASSSGDSTYEQYF. CDR3 in DNA: TGTGCCAGCAGCTCGGGGGACAGCACCTACGAGCAGTACTTC. Full variable domain (rest looked up from reference TRBV7-9 and TRBJ2-7): DTGVSQNPRHKITKRGQNVTFRCDPISEHNRLYWYRQTLGQGPEFLTYFQNEAQLEKSRLLSDRFSAERPKGSFSTLEIQRTEQGDSAMYLCASSSGDSTYEQYFGPGTRLTVT.